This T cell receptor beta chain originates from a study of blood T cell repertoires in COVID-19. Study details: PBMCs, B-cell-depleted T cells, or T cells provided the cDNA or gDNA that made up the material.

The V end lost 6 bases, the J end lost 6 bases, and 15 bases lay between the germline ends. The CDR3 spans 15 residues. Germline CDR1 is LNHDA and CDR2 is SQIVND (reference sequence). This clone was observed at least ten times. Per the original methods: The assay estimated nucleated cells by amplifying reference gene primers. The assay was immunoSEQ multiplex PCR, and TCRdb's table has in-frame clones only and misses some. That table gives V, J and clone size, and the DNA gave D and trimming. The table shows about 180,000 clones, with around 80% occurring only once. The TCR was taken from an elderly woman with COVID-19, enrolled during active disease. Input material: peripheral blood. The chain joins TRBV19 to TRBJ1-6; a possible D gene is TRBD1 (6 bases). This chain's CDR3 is CASSPGHLPNSPLHF. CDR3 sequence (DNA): TGTGCCAGTAGCCCGGGACACCTACCTAATTCACCCCTCCACTTT.